The 21 T cell receptor beta chains presented below share a single source sample, sequenced in a study of early T cells in non-severe SARS-CoV-2 infection. Each CDR3 protein gets one entry after TCRdb re-called the 5' RACE reads with MiXCR. The sample contains 80,000 or so distinct CDR3 sequences, around 15% of which appear only once. Sequenced: whole blood. All receptors derive from an adult who was a healthcare worker with PCR-confirmed SARS-CoV-2 infection or an uninfected control (not recorded which).

The chain uses TRBV21-1 and TRBJ2-3; TRBD1 is the table's D call and was not checked against the DNA. TRBV21-1 is assigned pseudogene status. The CDR3 is made up of 15 amino acids. CDR3 loop: CASSCPGRSTDTQYF. The CDR3 DNA sequence: TGTGCCAGCAGCTGCCCTGGTCGTAGCACAGATACGCAGTATTTT.

This chain uses TRBV7-6 with TRBJ1-1; TRBD1 is a possible D gene (6 bases). The CDR3 spans 15 residues. Germline V gene data show CDR1 as SGHVS and CDR2 as FNYEAQ. Trimming pared 5 bases from V and 0 bases from J, leaving 13 bases between. The chain's CDR3 is CASSRGGAMNTEAFF. The CDR3 DNA reads TGTGCCAGCAGCCGAGGGGGGGCTATGAACACTGAAGCTTTCTTT.

As for this clonotype: No DNA is shown, since the ends of the CDR3 on it are uncertain; the CDR3 is the one TCRdb lists. The chain uses TRBV5-1 and TRBJ1-1; the table calls TRBD1, which could not be checked here. Germline CDR1 and CDR2: SGHRS and YFSETQ. The CDR3 region is 15 residues in length, termini included. CDR3 sequence reads: CASSSRAFGNGEAFF.

V gene TRBV7-8 combines with J gene TRBJ2-7; 12 bases align to TRBD2. Germline V gene data show CDR1 as SGHVS and CDR2 as FQNEAQ. The CDR3 consists of 16 residues. V lost 3 bases and J lost 5; bases outside the gene matches: 8. CDR3 coding DNA: TGTGCCAGCAGCTTTAAACTAGCGGGAGGACCCGACGAGCAGTACTTC. This translates into CASSFKLAGGPDEQYF.

The chain combines TRBV28 with TRBJ2-3; D is unclear. V was shortened by 3 bases and J by 6 bases, with 4 bases between the two germline ends. This CDR3 has 11 residues. Per the germline V gene, CDR1 is MDHEN and CDR2 is SYDVKM. The CDR3 nucleotides read TGTGCCAGCAGTTTTGCGGATACGCAGTATTTT. Amino acids: CASSFADTQYF.

This clonotype was recorded at least ten times. The chain has TRBV7-9 and TRBJ2-5; D gene ambiguous. The CDR3 loop spans 12 amino acids. CDR1 and CDR2 from the germline V gene are SEHNR and FQNEAQ (reference sequence). Trimming stripped 4 bases from V and 5 bases from J, with 8 bases between. CDR3 DNA sequence: TGTGCCAGCAGCTCGAATCTTGAGACCCAGTACTTC. Encoded protein: CASSSNLETQYF. Complete variable domain (other parts from reference TRBV7-9 and TRBJ2-5): DTGVSQNPRHKITKRGQNVTFRCDPISEHNRLYWYRQTLGQGPEFLTYFQNEAQLEKSRLLSDRFSAERPKGSFSTLEIQRTEQGDSAMYLCASSSNLETQYFGPGTRLLVL.

The chain combines TRBV2 with TRBJ1-5; TRBD1 aligns across 7 bases. Germline CDR1 is SNHLY and CDR2 is FYNNEI. This CDR3 is 14 amino acids long. The V and J ends lost 8 bases and 1 base, in that order; junction bases with no gene match: 5. This chain's CDR3 is CASQGDSSNQPQHF. The CDR3 DNA is TGTGCCAGCCAGGGGGACTCAAGCAATCAGCCCCAGCATTTT. The full variable domain, with the rest looked up from reference TRBV2 and TRBJ1-5, is EPEVTQTPSHQVTQMGQEVILRCVPISNHLYFYWYRQILGQKVEFLVSFYNNEISEKSEIFDDQFSVERPDGSNFTLKIRSTKLEDSAMYFCASQGDSSNQPQHFGDGTRLSIL.

The chain couples TRBV9 to TRBJ2-7, with 10 bases that match TRBD1. Germline V gene data show CDR1 as SGDLS and CDR2 as YYNGEE. With V trimmed by 0 bases and J by 4 bases, 4 bases remained unmatched. The CDR3 consists of 15 residues. The CDR3 spells CASSVGQGALYEQYF. The CDR3 nucleotides are TGTGCCAGCAGCGTAGGACAGGGGGCGTTGTACGAGCAGTACTTC.

This clonotype was found a few times. The chain uses TRBV29-1 and TRBJ2-2; 14 bases agree with TRBD2. Looked up from germline, CDR1 is SQVTM and CDR2 is ANQGSEA. V gave up 5 bases and J gave up 5 bases; unmatched junction bases: 4. The CDR3 runs to 15 residues. The CDR3 bases are TGCAGCGTTCCAGGACTAGCGGGAGGTACCGGGGAGCTGTTTTTT. It encodes CSVPGLAGGTGELFF.

Many counts were recorded for this clonotype. The chain uses TRBV29-1 and TRBJ1-1, with 8 bases fitting TRBD1. V was clipped by 5 bases and J by 6 bases; unmatched bases: 8. There are 13 residues in the CDR3. Germline CDR1 reads SQVTM; CDR2 reads ANQGSEA. In nucleotides, the CDR3 is TGCAGCGTTCAACAGGGGGAAGGGGCTGAAGCTTTCTTT. It specifies CSVQQGEGAEAFF.

The chain joins TRBV6-5 to TRBJ1-6; D remains ambiguous. The ends were cut back, 2 bases at V and 0 bases at J, with 8 bases in the middle. This CDR3 is built from 16 residues. Per the germline V gene, CDR1 is MNHEY and CDR2 is SVGAGI. This chain's CDR3 is CASSYKPGSYNSPLHF. In DNA form, the CDR3 reads TGTGCCAGCAGTTACAAGCCAGGCTCCTATAATTCACCCCTCCACTTT.

This clonotype was counted many times. This chain connects TRBV7-9 to TRBJ1-1, with 8 bases fitting TRBD1. Germline CDR1 and CDR2: SEHNR and FQNEAQ (reference sequence). V gave up 6 bases and J gave up 1 base; unmatched junction bases: 4. The CDR3 has 14 residues. The CDR3 bases are TGTGCCAGCAGAACACAGGGGGGGAACACTGAAGCTTTCTTT. Translating it yields CASRTQGGNTEAFF.

This clonotype came up many times. The chain carries TRBV2 and TRBJ2-7, with a tentative D call TRBD1 (7 bases). The CDR3 runs to 13 residues. V lost 2 bases and J lost 6, with 11 bases in between. CDR1 is SNHLY, CDR2 FYNNEI, per germline. The CDR3 coding sequence is TGTGCCAGCAGTGAACCAGGGGGAGGCGAGCAGTACTTC. It yields the protein CASSEPGGGEQYF.

The CDR3 region is CSVTGQQETQYF. CDR3 bases: TGCAGCGTCACAGGGCAGCAAGAGACCCAGTACTTC. This sequence joins TRBV29-1 and TRBJ2-5; D perhaps matches TRBD1 (6 bases). The V end lost 6 bases, the J end lost 2 bases, and 10 bases lay between the germline ends. The CDR3 extends over 12 amino acids. CDR1 and CDR2 from the germline V gene are SQVTM and ANQGSEA.

This CDR3 reads CASSIGEGSDTQYF. The CDR3 nucleotides are TGTGCCAGCAGCATTGGAGAGGGGTCGGATACGCAGTATTTT. The rearrangement links TRBV2 to TRBJ2-3; D is possibly TRBD1 or TRBD2 (5 bases each). V was pared by 6 bases and J by 6 bases, with 16 bases between. This CDR3 has 14 amino acids. Germline CDR1 and CDR2: SNHLY and FYNNEI.

This clonotype has at least ten counts. V usage is TRBV3-1 and J usage is TRBJ2-7, with 7 bases that match TRBD2. CDR1 and CDR2 from the germline V gene are LGHDT and YNNKEL (reference sequence). CDR3 size: 13 residues. J lost 3 bases, V lost 3 bases, and 2 bases had no gene match. The CDR3 nucleotides read TGTGCCAGCAGCCACGGCGGGAGCTACGAGCAGTACTTC. Translated, it gives CASSHGGSYEQYF.

In this sample, this clonotype turned up a few times. The chain couples TRBV5-1 to TRBJ1-5, with D unclear. V was shortened by 5 bases and J by 5 bases, with 17 bases between the two germline ends. The germline V gene has CDR1 SGHRS and CDR2 YFSETQ. This CDR3 is built from 15 residues. Here the CDR3 reads CASSFGNLSHQPQHF. The CDR3 coding sequence is TGCGCCAGCAGTTTCGGGAACCTAAGTCATCAGCCCCAGCATTTT.

This clonotype turned up a few times. The V call is TRBV19, the J call TRBJ2-1; no firm D call. The V end lost 2 bases, the J end lost 0 bases, and 11 bases lay between the germline ends. The CDR3 runs 16 residues. Germline V gene lookup returns CDR1 LNHDA and CDR2 SQIVND (reference sequence). The CDR3 region has the DNA TGTGCCAGTAGTATAATGGGCGGAAGCTCCTACAATGAGCAGTTCTTC. This codes for CASSIMGGSSYNEQFF.

This clonotype came up many times. The chain uses TRBV9 and TRBJ2-7; 9 bases are shared with TRBD2. From germline, CDR1 is SGDLS and CDR2 YYNGEE. J lost 4 bases, V lost 4 bases, and 12 bases had no gene match. The CDR3 covers 16 residues. CDR3 sequence (DNA): TGTGCCAGCAGCCGTAGCGGGAGAGTCCCACCATACGAGCAGTACTTC. Protein product: CASSRSGRVPPYEQYF.

V usage is TRBV7-8 and J usage is TRBJ2-5, with D possibly TRBD2 on 5 matching bases. This CDR3 has 13 amino acids. V lost 2 bases to trimming and J lost 5 bases, with 9 bases between them. Germline V CDR1 and CDR2: SGHVS, FQNEAQ. The chain's CDR3 is CASSLRRRETQYF. The CDR3 DNA sequence: TGTGCCAGCAGCTTAAGGCGGAGGGAGACCCAGTACTTC.

CDR3 coding DNA: TGCGCCAGCAGCCGGGGACAGGGTGGTCGGGGGAAATACGAGCAGTACTTC. This encodes CASSRGQGGRGKYEQYF. J is TRBJ2-7 and V is TRBV4-1; TRBD1 matches 9 bases. Germline assignment: CDR1 MGHRA and CDR2 YSYEKL. The CDR3 sequence is 17 residues long. Unmatched junction bases numbered 14, after V lost 4 bases and J lost 4 bases.